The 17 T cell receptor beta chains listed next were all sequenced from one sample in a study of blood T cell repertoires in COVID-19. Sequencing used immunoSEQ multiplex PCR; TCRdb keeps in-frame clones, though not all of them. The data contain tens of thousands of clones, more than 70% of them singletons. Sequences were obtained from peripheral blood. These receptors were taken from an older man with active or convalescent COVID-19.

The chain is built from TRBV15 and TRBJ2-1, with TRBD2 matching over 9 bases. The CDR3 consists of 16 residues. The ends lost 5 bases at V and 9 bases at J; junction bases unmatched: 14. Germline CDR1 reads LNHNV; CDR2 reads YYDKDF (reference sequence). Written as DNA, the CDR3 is TGTGCCACCAGCGATTCTGGGCTAGCGGGGCTCGCTGAGCAGTTCTTC. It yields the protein CATSDSGLAGLAEQFF.

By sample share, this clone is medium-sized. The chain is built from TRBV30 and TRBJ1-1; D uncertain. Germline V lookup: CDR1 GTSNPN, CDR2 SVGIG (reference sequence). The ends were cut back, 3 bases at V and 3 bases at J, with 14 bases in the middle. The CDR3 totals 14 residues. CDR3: CAWRKEDRDTEAFF. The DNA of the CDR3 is TGTGCCTGGAGGAAGGAGGATCGGGACACTGAAGCTTTCTTT.

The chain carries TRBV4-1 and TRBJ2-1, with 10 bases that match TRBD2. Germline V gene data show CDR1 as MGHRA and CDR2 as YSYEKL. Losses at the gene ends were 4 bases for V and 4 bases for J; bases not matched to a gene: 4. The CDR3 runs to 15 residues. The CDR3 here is CASSPGLAVYNEQFF. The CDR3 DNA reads TGCGCCAGCAGCCCCGGACTAGCGGTATACAATGAGCAGTTCTTC.

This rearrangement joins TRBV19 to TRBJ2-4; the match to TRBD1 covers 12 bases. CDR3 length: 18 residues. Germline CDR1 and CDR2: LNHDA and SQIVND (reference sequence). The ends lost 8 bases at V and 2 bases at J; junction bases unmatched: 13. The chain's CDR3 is CASRAGQGAHRTKNIQYF. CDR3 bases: TGTGCCAGTCGAGCGGGACAGGGGGCGCATAGGACCAAAAACATTCAGTACTTC. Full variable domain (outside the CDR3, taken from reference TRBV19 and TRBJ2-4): DGGITQSPKYLFRKEGQNVTLSCEQNLNHDAMYWYRQDPGQGLRLIYYSQIVNDFQKGDIAEGYSVSREKKESFPLTVTSAQKNPTAFYLCASRAGQGAHRTKNIQYFGAGTRLSVL.

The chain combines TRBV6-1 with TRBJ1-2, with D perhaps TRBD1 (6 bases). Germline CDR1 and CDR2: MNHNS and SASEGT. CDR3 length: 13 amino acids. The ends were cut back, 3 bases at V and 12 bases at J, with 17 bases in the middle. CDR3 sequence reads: CASSEARGWVDTF. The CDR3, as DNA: TGTGCCAGCAGTGAGGCCAGGGGATGGGTCGACACCTTC.

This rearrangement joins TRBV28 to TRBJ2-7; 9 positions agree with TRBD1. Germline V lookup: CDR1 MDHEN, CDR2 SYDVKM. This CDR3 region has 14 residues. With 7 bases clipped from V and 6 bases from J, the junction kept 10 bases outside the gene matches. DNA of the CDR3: TGTGCCAGCATTCCGGGACAGGGACTCTCCGAGCAGTACTTC. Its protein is CASIPGQGLSEQYF.

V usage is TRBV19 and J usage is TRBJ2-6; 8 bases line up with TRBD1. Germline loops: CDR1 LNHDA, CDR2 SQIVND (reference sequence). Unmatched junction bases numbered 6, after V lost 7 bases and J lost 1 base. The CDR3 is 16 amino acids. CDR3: CASTKGTGSGANVLTF. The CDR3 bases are TGTGCCAGTACCAAAGGGACAGGTTCTGGGGCCAACGTCCTGACTTTC. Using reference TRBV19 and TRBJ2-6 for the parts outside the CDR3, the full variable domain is DGGITQSPKYLFRKEGQNVTLSCEQNLNHDAMYWYRQDPGQGLRLIYYSQIVNDFQKGDIAEGYSVSREKKESFPLTVTSAQKNPTAFYLCASTKGTGSGANVLTFGAGSRLTVL.

The CDR3 loop is CASSPHSGTEKLFF. The CDR3 DNA reads as TGTGCCAGCAGTCCCCACAGCGGGACTGAAAAACTGTTTTTT. V and J are TRBV28 and TRBJ1-4; a weak D match, TRBD1 (5 bases). This CDR3 has 14 residues. CDR1 and CDR2 (germline): MDHEN, SYDVKM. Between the trimmed V and J ends, which lost 5 bases and 7 bases, there was a span of 14 bases.

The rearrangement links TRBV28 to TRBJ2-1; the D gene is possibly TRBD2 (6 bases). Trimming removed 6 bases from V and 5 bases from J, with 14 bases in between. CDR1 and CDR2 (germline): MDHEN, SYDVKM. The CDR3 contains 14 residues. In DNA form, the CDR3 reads TGTGCCAGCAGAGTCGGGAGCGGGCACAATGAGCAGTTCTTC. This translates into CASRVGSGHNEQFF.

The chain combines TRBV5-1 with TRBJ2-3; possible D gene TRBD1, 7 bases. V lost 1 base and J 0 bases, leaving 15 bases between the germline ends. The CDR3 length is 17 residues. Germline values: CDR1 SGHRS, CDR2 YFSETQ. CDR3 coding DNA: TGCGCCAGCAGCTTGATGGAGGGGGCGACTAGCACAGATACGCAGTATTTT. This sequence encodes CASSLMEGATSTDTQYF.

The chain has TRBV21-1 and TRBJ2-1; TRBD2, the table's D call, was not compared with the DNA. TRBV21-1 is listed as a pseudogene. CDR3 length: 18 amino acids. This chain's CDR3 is CASSRFGPLARGENEQFF. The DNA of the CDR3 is TGTGCCAGCAGCCGTTTTGGCCCTTTAGCGCGGGGGGAAAATGAGCAGTTCTTC.

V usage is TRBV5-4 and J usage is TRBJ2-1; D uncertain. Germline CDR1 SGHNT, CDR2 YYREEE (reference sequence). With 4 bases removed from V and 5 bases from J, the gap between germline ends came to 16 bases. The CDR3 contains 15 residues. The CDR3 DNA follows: TGTGCCAGCAGCCTAACCCTGGGCAGGCACAATGAGCAGTTCTTC. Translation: CASSLTLGRHNEQFF.

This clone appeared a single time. The CDR3 here is CASSSRGGTYNEQFF. The CDR3 nucleotides read TGTGCCAGCAGCTCCCGCGGCGGGACTTACAATGAGCAGTTCTTC. The rearrangement joins TRBV7-9 to TRBJ2-1, with D perhaps TRBD2 (6 bases). Looked up from germline, CDR1 is SEHNR and CDR2 is FQNEAQ (reference sequence). Trimming took 4 bases from V and 4 from J, leaving 14 bases between them. The CDR3 totals 15 residues. Looking up the rest from reference TRBV7-9 and TRBJ2-1 gives the full variable domain: DTGVSQNPRHKITKRGQNVTFRCDPISEHNRLYWYRQTLGQGPEFLTYFQNEAQLEKSRLLSDRFSAERPKGSFSTLEIQRTEQGDSAMYLCASSSRGGTYNEQFFGPGTRLTVL.

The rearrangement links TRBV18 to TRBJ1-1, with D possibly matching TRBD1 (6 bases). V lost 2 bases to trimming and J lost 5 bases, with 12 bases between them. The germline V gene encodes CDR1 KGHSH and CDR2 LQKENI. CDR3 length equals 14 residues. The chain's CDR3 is CASSPEQGWTEAFF. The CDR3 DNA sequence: TGTGCCAGCTCACCAGAACAGGGATGGACTGAAGCTTTCTTT.

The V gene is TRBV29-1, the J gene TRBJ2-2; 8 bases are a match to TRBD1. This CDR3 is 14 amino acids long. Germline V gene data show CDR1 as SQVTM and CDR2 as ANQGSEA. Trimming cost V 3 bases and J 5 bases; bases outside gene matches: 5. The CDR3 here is CSVDWRQGTGELFF. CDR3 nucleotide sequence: TGCAGCGTTGATTGGAGACAGGGGACCGGGGAGCTGTTTTTT.

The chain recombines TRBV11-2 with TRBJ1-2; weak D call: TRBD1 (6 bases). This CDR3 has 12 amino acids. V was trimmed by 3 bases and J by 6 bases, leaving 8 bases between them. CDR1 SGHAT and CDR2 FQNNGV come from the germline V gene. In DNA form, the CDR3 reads TGTGCCAGCAGCTTCGAGGGGGATGGCTACACCTTC. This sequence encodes CASSFEGDGYTF.

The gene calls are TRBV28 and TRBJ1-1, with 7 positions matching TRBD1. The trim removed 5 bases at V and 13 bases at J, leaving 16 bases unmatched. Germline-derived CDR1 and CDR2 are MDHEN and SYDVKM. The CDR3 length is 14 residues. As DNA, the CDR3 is TGTGCCAGCAGTCGAACAGGGGCCGAACCTTCGGGTTTCTTT. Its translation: CASSRTGAEPSGFF.